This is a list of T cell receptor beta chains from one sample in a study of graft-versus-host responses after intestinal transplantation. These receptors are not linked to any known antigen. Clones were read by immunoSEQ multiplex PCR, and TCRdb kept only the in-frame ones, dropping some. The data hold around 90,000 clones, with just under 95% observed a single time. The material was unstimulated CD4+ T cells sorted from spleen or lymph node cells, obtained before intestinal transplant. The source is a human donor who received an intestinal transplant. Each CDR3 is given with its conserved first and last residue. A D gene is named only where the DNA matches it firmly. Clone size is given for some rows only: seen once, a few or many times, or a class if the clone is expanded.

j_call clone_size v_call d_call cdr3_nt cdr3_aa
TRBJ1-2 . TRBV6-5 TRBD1 TGTGCCAGCAGTCCCGGGACAGGGATCAATGGCTACACCTTC CASSPGTGINGYTF
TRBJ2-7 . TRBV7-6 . TGTGCCAGCACCCCCCCAATACGGCAGTACTTC CASTPPIRQYF
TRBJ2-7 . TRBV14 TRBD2 TGTGCCAGCAGCCAAAGGACTAGCGGGATCTACGAGCAGTACTTC CASSQRTSGIYEQYF
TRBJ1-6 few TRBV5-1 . TGCGCCAGCAGCTTGTTATGGAGCTCCTATAATTCACCCCTCCACTTT CASSLLWSSYNSPLHF
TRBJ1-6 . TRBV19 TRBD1 TGTGCCAGTAGTAGCCGAGGGACAGGGGGGAATTCACCCCTCCACTTT CASSSRGTGGNSPLHF
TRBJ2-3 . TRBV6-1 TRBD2 TGTGCCAGTAGAACCGGGACTAGGAGCACAGATACGCAGTATTTT CASRTGTRSTDTQYF
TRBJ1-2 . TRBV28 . TGTGCCAGCAGTTCGTTAAACTATGGCTACACCTTC CASSSLNYGYTF
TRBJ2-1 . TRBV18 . TGTGCCAGCTCACCACGGACGAAGACCTACAATGAGCAGTTCTTC CASSPRTKTYNEQFF
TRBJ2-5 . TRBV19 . TGTGCCAGTAGTATCGGGACCGTCCAAGAGACCCAGTACTTC CASSIGTVQETQYF
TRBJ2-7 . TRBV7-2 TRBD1 TGTGCCAGCAGAGCTACAGGGGTCTACGAGCAGTACTTC CASRATGVYEQYF
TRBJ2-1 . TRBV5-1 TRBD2 TGCGCCAGCAGTCCCCTAGCGGGAGGTTCCTACAATGAGCAGTTCTTC CASSPLAGGSYNEQFF
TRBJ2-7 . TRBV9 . TGTGCCAGCAGCGTAGAACCAGGCTCCTACGAGCAGTACTTC CASSVEPGSYEQYF
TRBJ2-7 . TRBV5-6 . TGTGCCAGCAGCTCCCCGACAGCCGGAGGCTCCTACGAGCAGTACTTC CASSSPTAGGSYEQYF
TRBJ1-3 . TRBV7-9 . TGTGCCAGCAGCTTATGGGACGGGCGTTATAGCTCTGGAAACACCATATATTTT CASSLWDGRYSSGNTIYF
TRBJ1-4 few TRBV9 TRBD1 TGTGCCAGCAGCGTGTCCGGGACAGGGAATGAAAAACTGTTTTTT CASSVSGTGNEKLFF
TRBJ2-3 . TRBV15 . TGTGCCACCAGCCGACACACAGATACGCAGTATTTT CATSRHTDTQYF
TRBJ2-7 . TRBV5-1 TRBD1 TGCGCCAGCAGCCCGGGACAGGGGGGTTCCTACGAGCAGTACTTC CASSPGQGGSYEQYF
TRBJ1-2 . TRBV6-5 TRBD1 TGTGCCAGCAGTTCCACAGGGGGCCTAGCTAACTATGGCTACACCTTC CASSSTGGLANYGYTF
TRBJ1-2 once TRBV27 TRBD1 TGTGCCAGCAGACCTAAAAACAGGGGGCGCGGATACTATGGCTACACCTTC CASRPKNRGRGYYGYTF
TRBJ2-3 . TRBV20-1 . TGCAGTGCTAGCTACGAGGATACGCAGTATTTT CSASYEDTQYF